This T cell receptor beta chain appears in the sequencing data of a study of T cell changes during pregnancy in multiple sclerosis. V shed 5 bases, J shed 4 bases, and the junction held 14 bases outside the gene matches. This CDR3 is built from 17 residues. Germline loops: CDR1 SGHVS, CDR2 FQNEAQ. Measured with immunoSEQ multiplex PCR; TCRdb has only the in-frame clones, and not every one. The sample has tens of thousands of clones; around 92% are singletons. The sequences come from peripheral blood, collected in the third trimester of pregnancy. The source of this sequence is a female donor in good health, enrolled as a control in a pregnancy study. The genes are TRBV7-8 and TRBJ2-3; TRBD2 aligns across 8 bases. CDR3: CASSPGIAGITADTQYF. The CDR3 DNA reads TGTGCCAGCAGCCCGGGAATAGCGGGGATAACGGCAGATACGCAGTATTTT.